The clone carrying this T cell receptor (beta chain) appeared a single time. Its antigen is still unknown. This CDR3 contains 15 residues. CDR1 and CDR2 from the germline V gene are SGHVS and FNYEAQ. J was trimmed by 6 bases and V by 6 bases; bases with no gene match: 13. Time point given: cycle 4 day 1 (C4D1), after five to seven weeks of nivolumab. With no exception, relapse followed autologous stem cell transplantation in all patients, and brentuximab vedotin exposure varied. Magnetic negative selection of thawed PBMCs yielded the CD8+ T cells. Patients reached a best response of complete response, partial response or progressive disease. The entry originates in a study of PD-1 blockade in classical Hodgkin lymphoma. Overall study findings and caveats: Only CD4+ TCR diversity, not CD8+, had risen significantly by C4D1. Complete responders entered with baseline diversity on par with newly diagnosed patients, the results showed.

Repertoires were generated with immunoSEQ multiplex PCR, while TCRdb's copy carries only in-frame clones and drops some. Among thousands of clones listed, about 62% were seen once. The source material was CD8+ T cells from blood, sampled before the fourth cycle of nivolumab. The rearrangement joins TRBV7-6 to TRBJ2-7, with TRBD1 matching over 8 bases. This sequence was found in a human donor with classical Hodgkin lymphoma. Written as DNA, the CDR3 is TGTGCCAGCAGTCCAGAGGCAGGACAGGGTTTCGAGCAGTACTTC. Residues: CASSPEAGQGFEQYF.